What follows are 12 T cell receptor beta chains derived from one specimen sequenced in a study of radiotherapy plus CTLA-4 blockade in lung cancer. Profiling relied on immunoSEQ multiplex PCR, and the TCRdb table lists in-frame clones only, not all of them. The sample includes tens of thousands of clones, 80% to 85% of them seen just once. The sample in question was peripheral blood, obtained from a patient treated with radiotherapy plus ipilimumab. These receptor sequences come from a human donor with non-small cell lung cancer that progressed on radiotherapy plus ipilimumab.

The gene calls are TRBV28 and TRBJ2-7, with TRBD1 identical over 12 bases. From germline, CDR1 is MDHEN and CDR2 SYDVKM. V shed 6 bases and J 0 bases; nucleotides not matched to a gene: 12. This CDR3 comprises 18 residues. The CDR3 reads CASSLPGQGAPGSYEQYF. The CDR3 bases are TGTGCCAGCAGCCTACCGGGACAGGGGGCTCCCGGCTCCTACGAGCAGTACTTC.

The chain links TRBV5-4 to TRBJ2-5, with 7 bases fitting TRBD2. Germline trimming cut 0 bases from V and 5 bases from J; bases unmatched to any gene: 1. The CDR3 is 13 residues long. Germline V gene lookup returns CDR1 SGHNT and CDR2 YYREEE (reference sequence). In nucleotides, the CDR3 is TGTGCCAGCAGCTTGGGACTAGCCGAGACCCAGTACTTC. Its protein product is CASSLGLAETQYF.

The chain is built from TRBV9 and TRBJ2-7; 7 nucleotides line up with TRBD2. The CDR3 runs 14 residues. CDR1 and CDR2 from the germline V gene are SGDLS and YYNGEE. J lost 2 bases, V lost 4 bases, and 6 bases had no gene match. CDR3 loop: CASSTGAGTYEQYF. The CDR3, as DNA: TGTGCCAGCAGCACGGGAGCGGGGACCTACGAGCAGTACTTC.

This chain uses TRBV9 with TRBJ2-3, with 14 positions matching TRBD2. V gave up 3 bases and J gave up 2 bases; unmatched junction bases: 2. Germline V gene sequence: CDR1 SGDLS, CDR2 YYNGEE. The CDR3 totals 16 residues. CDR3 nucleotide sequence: TGTGCCAGCAGCGGGGGACTAGCGGGAGCCACAGATACGCAGTATTTT. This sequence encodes CASSGGLAGATDTQYF.

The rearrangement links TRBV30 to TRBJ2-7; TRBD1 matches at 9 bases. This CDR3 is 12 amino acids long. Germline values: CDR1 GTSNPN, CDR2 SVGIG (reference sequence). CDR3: CAHGQGRHEQYF. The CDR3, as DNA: TGTGCACATGGACAGGGGAGGCACGAGCAGTACTTC.

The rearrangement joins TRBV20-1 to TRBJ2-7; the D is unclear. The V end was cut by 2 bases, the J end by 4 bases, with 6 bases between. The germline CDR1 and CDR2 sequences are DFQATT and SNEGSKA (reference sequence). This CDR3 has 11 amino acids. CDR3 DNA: TGCAGTGCTAGATTTACGTACGAGCAGTACTTC. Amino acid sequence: CSARFTYEQYF.

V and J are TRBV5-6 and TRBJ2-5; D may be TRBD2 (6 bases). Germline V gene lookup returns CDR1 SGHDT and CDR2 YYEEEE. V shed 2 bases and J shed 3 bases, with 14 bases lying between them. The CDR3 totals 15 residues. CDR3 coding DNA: TGTGCCAGCAGCTTTTCTGGACCGGGGGAAGAGACCCAGTACTTC. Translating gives CASSFSGPGEETQYF.

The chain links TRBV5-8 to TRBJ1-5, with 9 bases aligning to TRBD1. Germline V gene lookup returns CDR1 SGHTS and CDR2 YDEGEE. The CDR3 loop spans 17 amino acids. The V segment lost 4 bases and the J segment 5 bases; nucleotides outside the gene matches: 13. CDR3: CASSKKSGTGFDQPQHF. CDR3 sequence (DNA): TGTGCCAGCAGCAAAAAATCCGGGACAGGGTTTGATCAGCCCCAGCATTTT.

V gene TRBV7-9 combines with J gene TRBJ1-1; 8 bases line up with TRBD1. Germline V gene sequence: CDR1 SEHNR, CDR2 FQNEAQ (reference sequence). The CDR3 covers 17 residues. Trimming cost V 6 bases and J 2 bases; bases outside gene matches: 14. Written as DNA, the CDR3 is TGTGCCAGCAGGCCCAAAATCAGCGACAGGGGTAACACTGAAGCTTTCTTT. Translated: CASRPKISDRGNTEAFF.

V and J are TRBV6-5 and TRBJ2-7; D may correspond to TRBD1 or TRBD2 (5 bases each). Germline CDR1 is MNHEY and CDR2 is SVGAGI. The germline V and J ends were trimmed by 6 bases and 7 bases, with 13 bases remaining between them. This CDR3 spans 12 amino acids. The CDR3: CASRGRGGEQYF. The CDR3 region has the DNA TGTGCCAGCAGAGGTAGGGGCGGGGAGCAGTACTTC.

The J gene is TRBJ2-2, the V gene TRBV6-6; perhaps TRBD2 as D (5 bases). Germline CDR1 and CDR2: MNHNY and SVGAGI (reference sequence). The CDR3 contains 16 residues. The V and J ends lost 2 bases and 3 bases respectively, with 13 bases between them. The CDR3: CASSYTSSRDTGELFF. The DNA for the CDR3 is TGTGCCAGCAGTTACACGTCTAGCCGAGACACCGGGGAGCTGTTTTTT.

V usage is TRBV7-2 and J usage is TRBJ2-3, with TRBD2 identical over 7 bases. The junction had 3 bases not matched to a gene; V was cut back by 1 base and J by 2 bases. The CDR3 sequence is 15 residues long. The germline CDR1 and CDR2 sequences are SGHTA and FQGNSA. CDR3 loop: CASSLVAGATDTQYF. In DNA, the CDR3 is TGTGCCAGCAGCTTAGTTGCGGGAGCCACAGATACGCAGTATTTT.